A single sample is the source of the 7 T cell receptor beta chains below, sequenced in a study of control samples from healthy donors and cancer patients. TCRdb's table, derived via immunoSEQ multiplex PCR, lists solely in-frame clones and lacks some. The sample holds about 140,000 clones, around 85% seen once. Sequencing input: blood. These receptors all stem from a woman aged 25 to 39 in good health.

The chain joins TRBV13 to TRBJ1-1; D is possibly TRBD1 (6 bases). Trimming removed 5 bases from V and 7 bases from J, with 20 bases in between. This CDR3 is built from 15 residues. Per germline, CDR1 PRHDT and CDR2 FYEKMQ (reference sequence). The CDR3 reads CASSQESAGQNEAFF. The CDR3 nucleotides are TGTGCCAGCAGCCAGGAGTCTGCGGGACAAAATGAAGCTTTCTTT.

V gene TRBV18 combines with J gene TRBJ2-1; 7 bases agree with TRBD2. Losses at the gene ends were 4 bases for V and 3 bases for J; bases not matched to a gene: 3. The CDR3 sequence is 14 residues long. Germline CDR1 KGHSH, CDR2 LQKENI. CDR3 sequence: CASSQPSGYNEQFF. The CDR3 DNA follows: TGTGCCAGCTCACAGCCTAGCGGCTACAATGAGCAGTTCTTC.

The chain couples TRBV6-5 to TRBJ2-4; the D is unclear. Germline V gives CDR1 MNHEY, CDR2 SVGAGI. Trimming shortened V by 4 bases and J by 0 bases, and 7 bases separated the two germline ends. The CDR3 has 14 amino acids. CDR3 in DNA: TGTGCCAGCAGTTTCGGCGGAGCCAAAAACATTCAGTACTTC. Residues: CASSFGGAKNIQYF.

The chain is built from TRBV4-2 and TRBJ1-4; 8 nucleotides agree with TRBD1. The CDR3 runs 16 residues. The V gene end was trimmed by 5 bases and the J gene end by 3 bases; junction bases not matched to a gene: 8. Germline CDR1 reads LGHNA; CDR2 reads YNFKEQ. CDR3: CASSWTPGQANEKLFF. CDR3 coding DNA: TGTGCCAGCAGCTGGACGCCGGGACAGGCTAATGAAAAACTGTTTTTT.

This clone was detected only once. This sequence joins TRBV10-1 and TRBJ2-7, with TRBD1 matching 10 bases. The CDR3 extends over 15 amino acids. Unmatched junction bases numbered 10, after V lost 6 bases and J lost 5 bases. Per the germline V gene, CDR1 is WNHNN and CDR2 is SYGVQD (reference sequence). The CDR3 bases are TGCGCCAGCAGCCTACAGACAGGGGGCAACGACGAGCAGTACTTC. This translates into CASSLQTGGNDEQYF.

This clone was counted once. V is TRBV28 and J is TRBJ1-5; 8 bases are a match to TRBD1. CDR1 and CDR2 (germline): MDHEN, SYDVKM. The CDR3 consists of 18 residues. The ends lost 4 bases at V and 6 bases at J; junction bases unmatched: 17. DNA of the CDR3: TGTGCCAGCAGTTATAGACAGGGGAAAGGGGTTCGCGTTCAGCCCCAGCATTTT. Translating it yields CASSYRQGKGVRVQPQHF.

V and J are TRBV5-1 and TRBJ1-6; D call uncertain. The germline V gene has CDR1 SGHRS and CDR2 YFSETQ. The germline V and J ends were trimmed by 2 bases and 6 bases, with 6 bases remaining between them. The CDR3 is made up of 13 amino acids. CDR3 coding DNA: TGCGCCAGCAGCTTAAACCTTAATTCACCCCTCCACTTT. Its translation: CASSLNLNSPLHF. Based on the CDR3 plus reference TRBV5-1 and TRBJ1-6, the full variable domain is KAGVTQTPRYLIKTRGQQVTLSCSPISGHRSVSWYQQTPGQGLQFLFEYFSETQRNKGNFPGRFSGRQFSNSRSEMNVSTLELGDSALYLCASSLNLNSPLHFGNGTRLTVT.